These 18 T cell receptor beta chains originate from one sample sequenced in a study of molecular identifiers for immune sequencing clone quantification. MiXCR, run by TCRdb on the PCR reads, gives a single entry per CDR3 protein. The sample includes roughly 300,000 distinct CDR3 sequences, roughly a quarter of them seen just once. The sequenced material came from naive CD8+ T cells from blood, with Jurkat cell RNA spiked in. Indicated subset: FACS-sorted CD8+CD4-CCR7+CD45RA+ naive T cells. The receptor source for this set is a human donor in good health. Some libraries in this study had Jurkat cell RNA spiked in.

In this sample, this clonotype turned up many times. The chain is built from TRBV7-9 and TRBJ1-5; the D is unclear. Germline CDR1 is SEHNR and CDR2 is FQNEAQ (reference sequence). V dropped 4 bases and J dropped 4 bases, with 5 bases sitting between them. This CDR3 region has 12 residues. This CDR3 reads CASSSMNQPQHF. DNA of the CDR3: TGTGCCAGCAGCTCCATGAATCAGCCCCAGCATTTT.

This clonotype was observed a handful of times. A read error is possible here, since a much larger clone lies one base away. The chain has TRBV29-1 and TRBJ2-4, with D maybe TRBD2 (5 bases). V lost 0 bases to trimming and J lost 10 bases, with 7 bases between them. Germline CDR1 and CDR2: SQVTM and ANQGSEA. There are 11 residues in the CDR3. DNA of the CDR3: TGCAGCGTTGAAGATCAGCGGATTCAGTACTTC. Protein: CSVEDQRIQYF.

This clonotype has just one count. Since a much larger clone is just one base distant, this may be a read error. The chain employs TRBV7-2 and TRBJ1-1; 7 bases align to TRBD1. The CDR3 has 17 amino acids. Trimming at V came to 4 bases and at J to 5 bases, leaving 16 bases not matched to a gene. Germline CDR1 reads SGHTA; CDR2 reads FQGNSA. This chain's CDR3 is CASSSLEEGALRTEAFF. CDR3 nucleotide sequence: TGTGCCAGCAGCTCTCTCGAGGAGGGGGCGCTTCGGACTGAAGCTTTCTTT. Supplemented by reference TRBV7-2 and TRBJ1-1, the full variable domain reads GAGVSQSPSNKVTEKGKDVELRCDPISGHTALYWYRQSLGQGLEFLIYFQGNSAPDKSGLPSDRFSAERTGGSVSTLTIQRTQQEDSAVYLCASSSLEEGALRTEAFFGQGTRLTVV.

In this sample, this clonotype turned up a few times. The J gene is TRBJ1-1, the V gene TRBV4-3; D call uncertain. Trimming removed 0 bases from V and 5 bases from J, with 13 bases in between. Looked up from germline, CDR1 is LGHNA and CDR2 is YSLEER. The CDR3 is made up of 15 amino acids. The chain's CDR3 is CASSQDRYGRTEAFF. CDR3 in DNA: TGCGCCAGCAGCCAAGATCGATACGGGAGGACTGAAGCTTTCTTT.

With respect to this clonotype: A much larger clone differs by one base, so this may be a read error. This chain joins TRBV4-2 and TRBJ2-7; a possible D gene is TRBD1 (6 bases). This CDR3 spans 15 amino acids. Germline CDR1 is LGHNA and CDR2 is YNFKEQ. The CDR3 DNA reads as TGTGCCAGCAGCCTCCAGGGGCACGGCTCCTACAAGCAGTACTTC. Its protein is CASSLQGHGSYKQYF.

The V call is TRBV20-1, the J call TRBJ2-7; D unresolved. V was cut by 6 bases and J by 6 bases, with 24 bases left in between. Germline V CDR1 and CDR2: DFQATT, SNEGSKA (reference sequence). The CDR3 has 15 residues. The CDR3 DNA sequence: TGCAGTGCCCGGAGCTCTCGAGGTCCCCTCACCGAGCAGTACTTC. This sequence encodes CSARSSRGPLTEQYF.

This clonotype came up many times. This rearrangement joins TRBV27 to TRBJ2-7, with D perhaps being TRBD1 or TRBD2 (5 bases each). CDR3 size: 15 residues. CDR1 and CDR2 (germline): MNHEY, SMNVEV (reference sequence). The V end lost 3 bases, the J end lost 4 bases, and 16 bases lay between the germline ends. The DNA for the CDR3 is TGTGCCAGCAGTTTTAGTGGTCGAGGGGTTTACGAGCAGTACTTC. Translated, it gives CASSFSGRGVYEQYF.

This clonotype has ten or more counts. This chain links TRBV5-1 with TRBJ2-6, with TRBD1 matching 9 bases. J was trimmed by 4 bases and V by 4 bases; bases with no gene match: 6. The CDR3 is 16 amino acids. The V gene's germline CDR1 is SGHRS and CDR2 YFSETQ. CDR3 nucleotides: TGCGCCAGCAGCCAAGGGACAGGGTTCGGGGCCAACGTCCTGACTTTC. Its translation is CASSQGTGFGANVLTF.

This clonotype was seen only a few times. The CDR3 is CATSDRSNTGELFF. CDR3 coding DNA: TGTGCCACCAGTGATAGAAGTAACACCGGGGAGCTGTTTTTT. V and J are TRBV24-1 and TRBJ2-2; no firm D call. Germline assignment: CDR1 KGHDR and CDR2 SFDVKD. This CDR3 comprises 14 residues. Between the trimmed V and J ends, which lost 3 bases and 2 bases, there was a span of 6 bases.

This clonotype was seen at least ten times. The chain joins TRBV21-1 to TRBJ1-3. TRBV21-1 is assigned pseudogene status. The CDR3 covers 13 residues. CDR3 DNA: TGTGCCAGTTCTGGACGCTCTGGAAACACCATATATTTT. Protein: CASSGRSGNTIYF.

This chain joins TRBV20-1 and TRBJ2-7, with D maybe TRBD1 (6 bases). The DNA end favors TRBJ2-1, so the J call may be wrong. The CDR3 has 13 residues. From germline, CDR1 is DFQATT and CDR2 SNEGSKA (reference sequence). The DNA of the CDR3 is TGCAGTACTAACCGCCCCGACAGGTACGAGCAGTTCTTC. It codes for CSTNRPDRYEQFF.

CDR3 DNA sequence: TGTGCCAGCATGGGCAGGGGCTACGAGCAGTACTTC. As protein: CASMGRGYEQYF. J is TRBJ2-7 and V is TRBV25-1, with D possibly TRBD1 on 6 matching bases. The CDR3 has 12 residues. Looked up from germline, CDR1 is MGHDK and CDR2 is SYGVNS. V lost 7 bases and J 3 bases, leaving 10 bases between the germline ends.

This clonotype was found many times. The V gene is TRBV28, the J gene TRBJ1-4; D is unresolved. Germline CDR1 reads MDHEN; CDR2 reads SYDVKM. V lost 6 bases and J 6 bases, leaving 14 bases between the germline ends. The length of the CDR3 is 14 residues. CDR3 nucleotide sequence: TGTGCCAGCAGCAATCCTCCCCGGCATGAAAAACTGTTTTTT. This encodes CASSNPPRHEKLFF.

Many counts were recorded for this clonotype. This sequence joins TRBV30 and TRBJ2-2; D unresolved. Deletions cut 3 bases from V and 6 bases from J, with 8 bases between. CDR1 is GTSNPN, CDR2 SVGIG, per germline (reference sequence). This CDR3 spans 12 amino acids. CDR3 nucleotides: TGTGCCTGGAGCCCGGTAGCCGGGGAGCTGTTTTTT. This gives the protein CAWSPVAGELFF.

The rearrangement uses TRBV12-3 or TRBV12-4 and TRBJ1-2, with D unresolved. This CDR3 comprises 11 residues. The V gene lost 5 bases and the J gene lost 6 bases, with 7 bases spanning the gap. In nucleotides, the CDR3 is TGTGCCAGCAGTCCTGGGCATGGCTACACCTTC. Amino acids: CASSPGHGYTF.

The chain employs TRBV4-3 and TRBJ1-2, with TRBD1 identical over 8 bases. From germline, CDR1 is LGHNA and CDR2 YSLEER. The CDR3 spans 15 residues. Trimming cost V 0 bases and J 9 bases; bases outside gene matches: 9. The DNA for the CDR3 is TGCGCCAGCAGCCAAGACTCCACCCGACAGGGGAGCTACACCTTC. It specifies CASSQDSTRQGSYTF.

With respect to this clonotype: Since the CDR3 does not end with the conserved phenylalanine or tryptophan, this likely comes from a read error. V gene TRBV11-1 combines with J gene TRBJ1-1, with D perhaps TRBD1 (6 bases). Germline V gene data show CDR1 as SGHAT and CDR2 as FQDESV (reference sequence). V was cut by 3 bases and J by 7 bases, with 9 bases left in between. CDR3 length equals 12 residues. As DNA, the CDR3 is TGTGCCAGCAGCTTGGACAGAGTTGAAGCTTTCTGT. This encodes CASSLDRVEAFC.

This chain uses TRBV5-1 with TRBJ2-7, with TRBD1 as a possible D gene (6 bases). Trimming took 2 bases from V and 6 from J, leaving 12 bases between them. This CDR3 region has 13 residues. Germline V gene sequence: CDR1 SGHRS, CDR2 YFSETQ. The CDR3 reads CASSLQGSGEQYF. The CDR3 coding sequence is TGCGCCAGCAGCTTACAGGGTTCAGGCGAGCAGTACTTC.